This T cell receptor (beta chain) was recorded in a study of cytomegalovirus exposure and HLA in healthy donors. Study-level findings and limits: The investigators catalogued 150 to 200 TCR beta chains as cytomegalovirus-associated. A highly shared variant cluster was judged a likely technical artifact.

The CDR3 is 16 amino acids. The germline V gene has CDR1 WSHSY and CDR2 SAAADI. J gave up 11 bases and V 3 bases, and 17 bases lay outside the gene matches. 60 Vbeta and 13 Jbeta primers were used in PCR. The data were produced by immunoSEQ multiplex PCR, yet TCRdb's version contains in-frame clones alone and is incomplete. The sample lists roughly 200,000 clones, roughly 80% occurring once. A note on this clone: Its antigen is not identified.

The TCR comes from a young woman in good health and CMV-seronegative. The chain combines TRBV10-2 with TRBJ2-3; the match to TRBD2 covers 7 bases. Sample: PBMCs. The DNA of the CDR3 is TGCGCCAGCAGTGATTCTGTGGGAGGGCCAGTCGCCCTGCAGTATTTT. It encodes CASSDSVGGPVALQYF.